These 3 T cell receptor beta chains originate from one sample sequenced in a study of response to subunit inactivated influenza vaccine. TCRdb independently ran MiXCR on the RT-PCR reads; one entry per CDR3 protein. This table has approximately 530,000 distinct CDR3 sequences, 10% to 15% appearing once. The material sequenced was PBMCs from blood, taken more than 35 days after vaccination. All receptors derive from a man aged 45-65 years who received an inactivated influenza vaccine.

The rearrangement links TRBV9 to TRBJ1-2, with 9 bases fitting TRBD1. CDR3 length: 14 amino acids. The germline V gene has CDR1 SGDLS and CDR2 YYNGEE. V lost 0 bases to trimming and J lost 8 bases; unmatched junction nucleotides: 5. The CDR3, as DNA: TGTGCCAGCAGCGTAGTAAGGACAGGGGAAGGCTACACCTTC. Protein sequence: CASSVVRTGEGYTF.

This clonotype was counted a few times. The V call is TRBV12-3 or TRBV12-4, the J call TRBJ1-6, with TRBD1 as a possible D gene (5 bases). The CDR3 spans 12 residues. The germline V and J ends were trimmed by 3 bases and 16 bases, with 13 bases remaining between them. CDR3 sequence (DNA): TGTGCCAGCAGTTTCAGGGAGTGGGAGCTCCACTTT. Its translation is CASSFREWELHF.

The chain is built from TRBV5-1 and TRBJ2-5; 7 positions agree with TRBD2. Per the germline V gene, CDR1 is SGHRS and CDR2 is YFSETQ. CDR3 length: 14 amino acids. V shed 2 bases and J 2 bases; nucleotides not matched to a gene: 3. The CDR3 bases are TGCGCCAGCAGCTTTGGACTAGAGCAAGAGACCCAGTACTTC. Amino acid sequence: CASSFGLEQETQYF.